This entry describes one T cell receptor beta chain. The sample is drawn from a study of CD8 T cells in Susac syndrome. The RNA input was about 0.45 to 1 ug, and it was reverse transcribed with random hexamers. The method of amplification for TCR beta CDR3 was immunoSEQ multiplex PCR, covering 54 Vbeta and 13 Jbeta. TCRdb itself ran the immunoSEQ multiplex PCR reads through MiXCR, one entry per CDR3 protein. The sample records 100,000 to 150,000 distinct CDR3 sequences, around 96% being singletons. This CDR3 has 14 residues. The germline V and J ends were trimmed by 0 bases and 5 bases, with 13 bases remaining between them. CDR1 is GTSNPN and CDR2 is SVGIG in the germline V gene (reference sequence). Sequencing of TCR beta was performed on blood CD8+ and CD4+ T cells. The control participants were healthy donors, and these controls were matched with respect to both age and sex. The CD8+ and CD4+ T cells were isolated magnetically using a negative isolation approach, whereas the TEMRA cells were enriched by FACS.

Sequencing was performed on CD4+ T cells from PBMCs. The J gene is TRBJ2-5, the V gene TRBV30; TRBD2 might be the D (6 bases). This receptor was taken from a human donor in good health. CDR3 bases: TGTGCCTGGAGTGTACTGGGGGGACTGGAGACCCAGTACTTC. It specifies CAWSVLGGLETQYF.